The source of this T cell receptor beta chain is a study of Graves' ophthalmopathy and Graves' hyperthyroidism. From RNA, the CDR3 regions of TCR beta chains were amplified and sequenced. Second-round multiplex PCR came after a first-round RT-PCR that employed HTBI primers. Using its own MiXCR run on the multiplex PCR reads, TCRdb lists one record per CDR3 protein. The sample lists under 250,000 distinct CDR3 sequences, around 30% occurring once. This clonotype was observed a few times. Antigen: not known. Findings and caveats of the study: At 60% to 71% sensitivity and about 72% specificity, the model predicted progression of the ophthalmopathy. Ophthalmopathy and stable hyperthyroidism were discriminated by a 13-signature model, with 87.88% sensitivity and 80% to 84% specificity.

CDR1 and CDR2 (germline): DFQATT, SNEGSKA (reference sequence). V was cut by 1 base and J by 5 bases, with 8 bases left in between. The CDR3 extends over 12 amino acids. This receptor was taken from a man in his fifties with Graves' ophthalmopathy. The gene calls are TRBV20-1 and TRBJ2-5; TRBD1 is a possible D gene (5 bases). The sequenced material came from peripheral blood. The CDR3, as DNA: TGCAGTGCTAGAGGGGGCTGGGAGACCCAGTACTTC. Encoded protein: CSARGGWETQYF.